The clone carrying this T cell receptor beta chain came up a few times. Its antigen remains unidentified. This sample is part of a study of response to subunit inactivated influenza vaccine. TCRdb redid the calling of the RT-PCR reads with MiXCR, one entry per CDR3 protein. This table holds 650,000 to 800,000 distinct CDR3 sequences, approximately 15% found once. General study results and limits: The authors suggested that few new T cells are recruited per seasonal influenza vaccination.

This sample comprised PBMCs from blood, obtained 14 to 15 days before vaccination. The sequence was obtained from a man aged 50-60 years who received an inactivated influenza vaccine.

CDR3 region: CASRVGRRTGELFF. In DNA, the CDR3 is TGCGCCAGCAGAGTAGGGAGGCGCACCGGGGAGCTGTTTTTT. V usage is TRBV5-1 and J usage is TRBJ2-2; TRBD2 is a possible D gene (6 bases). V lost 5 bases and J 4 bases, leaving 12 bases between the germline ends. The CDR3 extends over 14 amino acids. Germline V CDR1 and CDR2: SGHRS, YFSETQ. The variable domain in full, with the rest retrieved from reference TRBV5-1 and TRBJ2-2, is KAGVTQTPRYLIKTRGQQVTLSCSPISGHRSVSWYQQTPGQGLQFLFEYFSETQRNKGNFPGRFSGRQFSNSRSEMNVSTLELGDSALYLCASRVGRRTGELFFGEGSRLTVL.